The source of this TCR beta chain is a study of shared clonotypes between healthy human individuals. Study conclusions and caveats: The generation probabilities recorded for non-shared clonotypes fell below those of clonotypes shared by all four donors.

Naive CD8 cells, CD45RO-negative and positively selected for CCR7, excluded terminally differentiated effector memory CD45RA+ cells. Here immunoSEQ multiplex PCR was the method, and the copy in TCRdb shows in-frame clones only, minus some. Among 800,000 to 950,000 clones listed, 90% to 98% were seen once. Germline CDR1 is LNHNV and CDR2 is YYDKDF (reference sequence). V trimming: 6 bases; J trimming: 6 bases; junction bases outside the gene matches: 8. The CDR3 spans 14 residues. Concerning this clone itself: Its target is unknown.

V gene TRBV15 combines with J gene TRBJ1-5, with 7 bases matching TRBD1. The receptor comes from a man aged 25-45 years in good health. The sequenced sample was naive CD8+ T cells sorted from blood. CDR3 protein: CATSGGGAGQPQHF. The CDR3 DNA reads TGTGCCACCAGTGGAGGGGGCGCGGGTCAGCCCCAGCATTTT.